A selection of T cell receptor beta chains follows, all from one sample in a study of shared clonotypes between healthy human individuals. The method was immunoSEQ multiplex PCR; TCRdb's version includes in-frame clones alone and lacks a portion of them. The repertoire has 1.5 million to 2.5 million clones, around 96% of them found once; the top ten carry around 1.2%. The sequenced sample was naive CD8+ T cells sorted from blood. The source is a man aged 18 to 29 in good health. The conserved cysteine and the conserved F or W are not part of the CDR3 here.

CDR3 protein: ASTWTGAVGWF; J gene: TRBJ2-1; V gene: TRBV5-6
CDR3 protein: ASTLPTNTDTQY; J gene: TRBJ2-3; V gene: TRBV7-8
CDR3 protein: ASSRGPTRGLPLH; J gene: TRBJ1-6; V gene: TRBV7-9
CDR3 protein: ASSLGGGVEAF; J gene: TRBJ1-1; V gene: TRBV28
CDR3 protein: ASSSLSVLEQVLYEQY; J gene: TRBJ2-7; V gene: TRBV7-8
CDR3 protein: SVASVNYEQY; J gene: TRBJ2-7; V gene: TRBV29-1
CDR3 protein: ASSLQGPQNTEAF; J gene: TRBJ1-1; V gene: TRBV5-1
CDR3 protein: ASHLRGPYEQY; J gene: TRBJ2-7; V gene: TRBV6-1
CDR3 protein: ASSVAGVAGNDEQF; J gene: TRBJ2-1; V gene: TRBV9
CDR3 protein: ASSSDRLSSGNTIY; J gene: TRBJ1-3; V gene: TRBV28
CDR3 protein: ASSLAGAGRGDTQY; J gene: TRBJ2-3; V gene: TRBV5-1
CDR3 protein: ASSPSRGRGKDTDTQY; J gene: TRBJ2-3; V gene: TRBV11-2
CDR3 protein: ASSQAGQGNTEAF; J gene: TRBJ1-1; V gene: TRBV4-3
CDR3 protein: AWSGEGSSYEQY; J gene: TRBJ2-7; V gene: TRBV30
CDR3 protein: ASSQGLAGVFNEQF; J gene: TRBJ2-1; V gene: TRBV4-1
CDR3 protein: ASRLGGVSYEQY; J gene: TRBJ2-7; V gene: TRBV5-1
CDR3 protein: ASSFVRAHEQY; J gene: TRBJ2-7; V gene: TRBV28
CDR3 protein: ASSVLAGVSSYNEQF; J gene: TRBJ2-1; V gene: TRBV2
CDR3 protein: ASSLGYGSKNIQY; J gene: TRBJ2-4; V gene: TRBV5-4
CDR3 protein: ASSLRGLSSTDTQY; J gene: TRBJ2-3; V gene: TRBV10-1
CDR3 protein: ASSIEGRGEQY; J gene: TRBJ2-7; V gene: TRBV19
CDR3 protein: ASSQDGEGRLYNEQF; J gene: TRBJ2-1; V gene: TRBV4-3
CDR3 protein: ASSLDPDYEQY; J gene: TRBJ2-7; V gene: TRBV5-1
CDR3 protein: ASSIGPVNYNEQF; J gene: TRBJ2-1; V gene: TRBV7-7
CDR3 protein: ASSLGLGEQY; J gene: TRBJ2-7; V gene: TRBV7-6
CDR3 protein: ASSPGGLSYEQY; J gene: TRBJ2-7; V gene: TRBV7-9
CDR3 protein: ASSLIGQGAGNTIY; J gene: TRBJ1-3; V gene: TRBV28
CDR3 protein: ASSSQEVIAGYYEQY; J gene: TRBJ2-7; V gene: TRBV27
CDR3 protein: ASSVDGRST; J gene: TRBJ1-2; V gene: TRBV9
CDR3 protein: ASSSVDRDEKLF; J gene: TRBJ1-4; V gene: TRBV7-9
CDR3 protein: ASSLLLEGAFEETQY; J gene: TRBJ2-5; V gene: TRBV7-9
CDR3 protein: ASPPDSGNTIY; J gene: TRBJ1-3; V gene: TRBV7-9
CDR3 protein: ASSMEGGNYEQY; J gene: TRBJ2-7; V gene: TRBV5-1
CDR3 protein: ASSLGSGRTYEQY; J gene: TRBJ2-7; V gene: TRBV27
CDR3 protein: ASSVQISYEQY; J gene: TRBJ2-7; V gene: TRBV27
CDR3 protein: ASGTFSYEQY; J gene: TRBJ2-7; V gene: TRBV28
CDR3 protein: ASSPPRASSYEQY; J gene: TRBJ2-7; V gene: TRBV7-9
CDR3 protein: ASTPATGNNSPLH; J gene: TRBJ1-6; V gene: TRBV6-5
CDR3 protein: ASSPGSGYEQY; J gene: TRBJ2-7; V gene: TRBV2
CDR3 protein: APRNNQPQH; J gene: TRBJ1-5; V gene: TRBV19
CDR3 protein: ASSFFGAEDTQY; J gene: TRBJ2-3; V gene: TRBV5-4
CDR3 protein: ASDRQGTYEQY; J gene: TRBJ2-7; V gene: TRBV5-6
CDR3 protein: AWSVWTGAPEKLF; J gene: TRBJ1-4; V gene: TRBV30
CDR3 protein: ASSPSSGRNEQY; J gene: TRBJ2-7; V gene: TRBV4-1
CDR3 protein: ASRLGQGGVDTQY; J gene: TRBJ2-3; V gene: TRBV5-6
CDR3 protein: ASSLGPEQF; J gene: TRBJ2-1; V gene: TRBV7-9
CDR3 protein: ASSLMLSASYEQY; J gene: TRBJ2-7; V gene: TRBV28